This TCR beta chain was recorded in a study of T cell responses to AZD1222 COVID-19 vaccine. V lost 4 bases, J lost 12 bases, and 10 bases lay in between. The CDR3 runs to 11 residues. CDR1 is SEHNR, CDR2 FQNEAQ, per germline (reference sequence). Clones were sequenced by immunoSEQ multiplex PCR, and TCRdb holds only the in-frame ones, with some missing. The sample contains under 150,000 clones, over 75% of which appear only once. The TCR was taken from an adult in good health. The chain employs TRBV7-9 and TRBJ2-1; possibly TRBD1 for D (6 bases). Material: peripheral blood, obtained on day 0 of AZD1222 vaccination. The CDR3 DNA sequence: TGTGCCAGCAGCTGGGGGCCCTGGCAGTTCTTC. Its translation: CASSWGPWQFF.